Listed below are T cell receptor beta chains from one sample, sequenced in a study of CD4+ T cells in melanoma. Some clones are missing from TCRdb's copy, which holds only in-frame ones; the method was immunoSEQ multiplex PCR. Seen here are under 20,000 clones, 83% observed once, and the top ten hold approximately 5%. What was sequenced was cells from a culture (not recorded whether cultured in vitro). These receptors were collected from a human donor with melanoma. CDR3s include the opening cysteine and the closing phenylalanine or tryptophan. Fields, in order: CDR3 protein, J gene, V gene.

cdr3_aa: CASSPDGNTGELFF
j_call: TRBJ2-2
v_call: TRBV5-1

cdr3_aa: CAISESIGTPTDSNEQFF
j_call: TRBJ2-1
v_call: TRBV10-3

cdr3_aa: CASSPTGVYNSPLHF
j_call: TRBJ1-6
v_call: TRBV14

cdr3_aa: CASSTMGQGPHQPQHF
j_call: TRBJ1-5
v_call: TRBV19

cdr3_aa: CASSRTGTAASGANVLTF
j_call: TRBJ2-6
v_call: TRBV7-6

cdr3_aa: CASSLQGFVDYGYTF
j_call: TRBJ1-2
v_call: TRBV5-1

cdr3_aa: CASSSTGNTIYF
j_call: TRBJ1-3
v_call: TRBV6-1

cdr3_aa: CASSGDVEETQYF
j_call: TRBJ2-5
v_call: TRBV4-1

cdr3_aa: CARRLAGATYNEQFF
j_call: TRBJ2-1
v_call: TRBV5-1

cdr3_aa: CASSLFDSWNTEAFF
j_call: TRBJ1-1
v_call: TRBV13

cdr3_aa: CASSQDAAGGGSYNEQFF
j_call: TRBJ2-1
v_call: TRBV4-1

cdr3_aa: CASSISSVEYYEQYF
j_call: TRBJ2-7
v_call: TRBV19